Following are 19 T cell receptor beta chains from one sample sequenced in a study of cytomegalovirus exposure and HLA in healthy donors. The PCR made use of 60 Vbeta and 13 Jbeta primers. Assay: immunoSEQ multiplex PCR; the TCRdb copy retains only in-frame clones and omits some. The data hold 100,000 to 150,000 clones, with 70% to 80% observed a single time. The sequenced material came from PBMCs. The source of these receptors is a human donor in good health.

The chain carries TRBV6-4 and TRBJ2-3, with D possibly being TRBD2 (5 bases). This CDR3 has 14 amino acids. The germline V gene has CDR1 MRHNA and CDR2 SNTAGT. The ends were cut back, 3 bases at V and 3 bases at J, with 10 bases in the middle. Here the CDR3 reads CASSDRRGTDTQYF. In nucleotides, the CDR3 is TGTGCCAGCAGTGATCGGCGCGGGACAGATACGCAGTATTTT.

The rearrangement links TRBV6-5 to TRBJ1-2; TRBD1 matches 7 bases. Germline CDR1 MNHEY, CDR2 SVGAGI. After removal of 7 bases from V and 0 bases from J, the junction contained 8 bases not matched to a gene. The CDR3 contains 15 residues. CDR3 DNA sequence: TGTGCCAGCACCTCTCCGGGACAGCCTAACTATGGCTACACCTTC. This sequence encodes CASTSPGQPNYGYTF.

This clone was recorded a few times. This chain links TRBV27 with TRBJ1-1; D is ambiguous. The CDR3 extends over 13 amino acids. The germline CDR1 and CDR2 sequences are MNHEY and SMNVEV (reference sequence). Between the trimmed V and J ends, which lost 3 bases and 1 base, there was a span of 6 bases. In nucleotides, the CDR3 is TGTGCCAGCAGTTTGGCAGGGAACACTGAAGCTTTCTTT. Amino acids: CASSLAGNTEAFF.

The chain is built from TRBV5-1 and TRBJ2-3; TRBD1 might be the D (6 bases). The CDR3 runs to 17 residues. Germline CDR1 SGHRS, CDR2 YFSETQ. With 6 bases removed from V and 1 base from J, the gap between germline ends came to 21 bases. The CDR3 region is CASKQGGLGLRTDTQYF. The CDR3 DNA sequence: TGCGCCAGCAAACAGGGCGGGCTCGGGCTGCGCACAGATACGCAGTATTTT.

The rearrangement joins TRBV5-4 to TRBJ2-7; 9 bases align to TRBD2. Germline CDR1 SGHNT, CDR2 YYREEE (reference sequence). The ends lost 4 bases at V and 4 bases at J; junction bases unmatched: 9. The CDR3 has 15 residues. The CDR3 spells CASSPPGTSWYEQYF. CDR3 bases: TGTGCCAGCAGCCCACCCGGGACTAGCTGGTACGAGCAGTACTTC.

The rearrangement uses TRBV7-2 and TRBJ2-1; 10 bases are a match to TRBD2. The CDR3 is made up of 15 amino acids. The V and J ends lost 5 bases and 6 bases, in that order; junction bases with no gene match: 7. Germline CDR1 and CDR2: SGHTA and FQGNSA. The DNA for the CDR3 is TGTGCCAGCAGCCCCGCCGGGACTAGCGTCAATGAGCAGTTCTTC. As protein: CASSPAGTSVNEQFF.

The chain has TRBV5-1 and TRBJ2-7; 9 bases are a match to TRBD1. V gave up 0 bases and J gave up 4 bases; unmatched junction bases: 5. The CDR3 loop spans 15 amino acids. The germline gives CDR1 SGHRS, CDR2 YFSETQ. In DNA, the CDR3 is TGCGCCAGCAGCTTGGGCACAGGGGGCGCGTACGAGCAGTACTTC. Its protein is CASSLGTGGAYEQYF.

This clone was seen only once. The V and J genes are TRBV9 and TRBJ2-3, with 11 bases aligning to TRBD2. Germline CDR1 reads SGDLS; CDR2 reads YYNGEE. The length of the CDR3 is 18 residues. J was trimmed by 0 bases and V by 0 bases; bases with no gene match: 6. For the CDR3, the DNA is TGTGCCAGCAGCGTAGGGGCTAGCGGGGGGATAAGCACAGATACGCAGTATTTT. Its translation is CASSVGASGGISTDTQYF.

In its sample, this clone was seen once. This chain joins TRBV7-6 and TRBJ2-3; D may be TRBD1 (5 bases). This CDR3 has 14 amino acids. Trimming cost V 1 base and J 8 bases, with 13 bases left between them. CDR1 is SGHVS, CDR2 FNYEAQ, per germline. CDR3 loop: CASSLDRARGTQYF. DNA for the CDR3: TGTGCCAGCAGCTTAGACCGAGCAAGGGGTACGCAGTATTTT.

The genes are TRBV4-3 and TRBJ1-2, with TRBD1 matching 7 bases. The length of the CDR3 is 16 residues. Germline loops: CDR1 LGHNA, CDR2 YSLEER. V lost 0 bases to trimming and J lost 5 bases; unmatched junction nucleotides: 9. CDR3 residues: CASSQDPAGGRYGYTF. CDR3 nucleotide sequence: TGCGCCAGCAGCCAAGATCCCGCAGGGGGGAGGTATGGCTACACCTTC.

This clone has just a few counts. This chain links TRBV11-3 with TRBJ2-1; 10 positions agree with TRBD2. The CDR3 has 15 residues. CDR1 and CDR2 from the germline V gene are SGHNT and YENEEA. J gave up 9 bases and V 5 bases, and 10 bases lay outside the gene matches. In DNA, the CDR3 is TGTGCCAGCAGCAATAGCGGGGGGATGACAGGTGAGCAGTTCTTC. Protein: CASSNSGGMTGEQFF.

V is TRBV5-1 and J is TRBJ2-5; perhaps TRBD2 as D (6 bases). The germline V gene encodes CDR1 SGHRS and CDR2 YFSETQ. This CDR3 has 13 residues. Trimming removed 0 bases from V and 3 bases from J, with 6 bases in between. The CDR3 nucleotides read TGCGCCAGCAGCTTGGGGAGGGAAGAGACCCAGTACTTC. Translating gives CASSLGREETQYF.

This chain links TRBV9 with TRBJ2-1, with TRBD2 matching over 8 bases. The CDR3 runs 17 residues. After removal of 1 base from V and 0 bases from J, the junction contained 6 bases not matched to a gene. Germline V CDR1 and CDR2: SGDLS, YYNGEE. The CDR3 coding sequence is TGTGCCAGCAGCGTAAACCCCAGCGGGAGCTCCTACAATGAGCAGTTCTTC. Encoded protein: CASSVNPSGSSYNEQFF.

The gene calls are TRBV7-3 and TRBJ1-1; D might be TRBD1 (5 bases). The V end lost 5 bases, the J end lost 5 bases, and 18 bases lay between the germline ends. CDR1 and CDR2 from the germline V gene are SGHTA and FQGTGA. The CDR3 is 15 residues long. The CDR3 is CASSRPGGRRTEAFF. As DNA, the CDR3 is TGTGCCAGCAGCCGGCCGGGGGGAAGAAGGACTGAAGCTTTCTTT.

V gene TRBV6-5 combines with J gene TRBJ1-2, with D possibly matching TRBD1 (6 bases). The germline V gene has CDR1 MNHEY and CDR2 SVGAGI. The germline V and J ends were trimmed by 6 bases and 0 bases, with 14 bases remaining between them. The CDR3 consists of 15 residues. For the CDR3, the DNA is TGTGCCAGCAGACAGGGCTACGAAGCTAACTATGGCTACACCTTC. Amino acids: CASRQGYEANYGYTF.

The J gene is TRBJ1-1, the V gene TRBV9; D uncertain. Trimming took off 2 bases at V and 0 bases at J, with 8 bases between the two ends. The CDR3 has 14 residues. CDR1 is SGDLS, CDR2 YYNGEE, per germline. The CDR3 loop reads CASSVNILNTEAFF. CDR3 in DNA: TGTGCCAGCAGCGTGAACATTCTGAACACTGAAGCTTTCTTT.

The J gene is TRBJ1-3, the V gene TRBV7-2; TRBD1 is a possible D gene (5 bases). The CDR3 is 15 residues long. Germline V gene lookup returns CDR1 SGHTA and CDR2 FQGNSA. V lost 3 bases, J lost 0 bases, and 9 bases lay in between. This chain's CDR3 is CASSLRQTSGNTIYF. CDR3 nucleotides: TGTGCCAGCAGCTTGCGACAGACCTCTGGAAACACCATATATTTT.

This chain uses TRBV1 with TRBJ2-7; TRBD2 was called by the table and not checked on the DNA. TRBV1 is reported as a pseudogene. CDR3 length equals 18 residues. In DNA, the CDR3 is TGCACCAGCAGCCAAAGGACCAACCCGGGGACTAGCAGCTACGAGCAGTACTTC. This sequence encodes CTSSQRTNPGTSSYEQYF.

This sequence joins TRBV27 and TRBJ2-5, with TRBD2 matching over 7 bases. CDR3 length: 15 residues. From germline, CDR1 is MNHEY and CDR2 SMNVEV (reference sequence). V lost 0 bases, J lost 3 bases, and 4 bases stayed unmatched. CDR3 nucleotides: TGTGCCAGCAGTTTATCCGGGCGGGAGAAAGAGACCCAGTACTTC. Protein sequence: CASSLSGREKETQYF.